Below, 29 T cell receptor beta chains from the same sample are listed, as sequenced in a study of T cell responses to AZD1222 COVID-19 vaccine. The protocol was immunoSEQ multiplex PCR, while the TCRdb copy is restricted to in-frame clones and leaves out a portion. The sample consists of 100,000 to 150,000 clones, roughly 85% of them appearing once. The specimen was peripheral blood, collected on day 0 of AZD1222 vaccination. These receptors were obtained from an adult in good health.

The chain employs TRBV30 and TRBJ2-2; D might be TRBD1 (5 bases). The germline V gene encodes CDR1 GTSNPN and CDR2 SVGIG (reference sequence). This CDR3 contains 13 residues. Trimming shortened V by 3 bases and J by 4 bases, and 9 bases separated the two germline ends. The CDR3: CAWRQDGTGELFF. CDR3 in DNA: TGTGCCTGGAGACAGGACGGCACCGGGGAGCTGTTTTTT.

The J gene is TRBJ1-2, the V gene TRBV27; TRBD1 agrees at 8 bases. The germline gives CDR1 MNHEY, CDR2 SMNVEV (reference sequence). Trimming removed 4 bases from V and 4 bases from J; junction bases left unmatched: 8. The CDR3 is made up of 15 amino acids. DNA for the CDR3: TGTGCCAGCAGTTGGTCCCGGGACAGGCCCTATGGCTACACCTTC. It encodes CASSWSRDRPYGYTF.

The rearrangement links TRBV11-3 to TRBJ1-4, with TRBD1 matching over 8 bases. CDR1 is SGHNT and CDR2 is YENEEA in the germline V gene. There are 15 residues in the CDR3. The V segment lost 5 bases and the J segment 7 bases; nucleotides outside the gene matches: 9. DNA for the CDR3: TGTGCCAGCAGCCTCTTTGGACAGGGCGGTGAAAAACTGTTTTTT. Protein: CASSLFGQGGEKLFF.

The chain employs TRBV30 and TRBJ2-5; D perhaps matches TRBD1 (5 bases). This CDR3 is built from 13 residues. Deletions cut 7 bases from V and 2 bases from J, with 14 bases between. Germline V lookup: CDR1 GTSNPN, CDR2 SVGIG (reference sequence). The CDR3 spells CAFSDTSQETQYF. The CDR3 region has the DNA TGTGCCTTCTCGGACACTTCACAAGAGACCCAGTACTTC.

The chain joins TRBV5-1 to TRBJ2-7, with 7 bases lining up with TRBD1. CDR1 is SGHRS, CDR2 YFSETQ, per germline. J gave up 2 bases and V 3 bases, and 14 bases lay outside the gene matches. The CDR3 is 17 residues long. The CDR3, as DNA: TGCGCCAGCAGCTCAGACGGGAAGGGGGCATTCGCCTACGAGCAGTACTTC. The encoded protein is CASSSDGKGAFAYEQYF. Combining the CDR3 with reference TRBV5-1 and TRBJ2-7 gives the whole variable domain KAGVTQTPRYLIKTRGQQVTLSCSPISGHRSVSWYQQTPGQGLQFLFEYFSETQRNKGNFPGRFSGRQFSNSRSEMNVSTLELGDSALYLCASSSDGKGAFAYEQYFGPGTRLTVT.

The count of this clone is one. The chain links TRBV30 to TRBJ1-2; D is possibly TRBD1 (5 bases). V was trimmed by 8 bases and J by 5 bases, leaving 12 bases between them. Germline CDR1 and CDR2: GTSNPN and SVGIG (reference sequence). The CDR3 runs to 11 residues. The CDR3 spells CAGGGGYGYTF. CDR3 nucleotides: TGTGCCGGAGGTGGGGGGTATGGCTACACCTTC.

This chain connects TRBV4-1 to TRBJ2-5; unclear D gene. This CDR3 is built from 14 residues. V lost 3 bases and J 5 bases, leaving 13 bases between the germline ends. Germline values: CDR1 MGHRA, CDR2 YSYEKL. CDR3 protein: CASSHPAVEETQYF. The CDR3 nucleotides are TGCGCCAGCAGCCATCCCGCGGTTGAGGAGACCCAGTACTTC.

The chain joins TRBV9 to TRBJ2-2; 9 bases agree with TRBD1. V was pared by 3 bases and J by 5 bases, with 5 bases of the junction left unmatched. This CDR3 has 15 amino acids. Germline V gives CDR1 SGDLS, CDR2 YYNGEE. The CDR3 DNA is TGTGCCAGCAGCGCGACGGACAGGGGAACCGGGGAGCTGTTTTTT. Translating it yields CASSATDRGTGELFF.

V gene TRBV5-1 combines with J gene TRBJ2-2; a weak D match, TRBD1 (6 bases). V lost 0 bases and J 2 bases, leaving 17 bases between the germline ends. Germline CDR1 is SGHRS and CDR2 is YFSETQ. The CDR3 is 18 residues long. CDR3 protein: CASSLAVVFGGNTGELFF. CDR3 in DNA: TGCGCCAGCAGCTTGGCCGTAGTGTTTGGGGGCAACACCGGGGAGCTGTTTTTT.

V and J are TRBV5-6 and TRBJ2-1; 7 nucleotides line up with TRBD1. The CDR3 extends over 15 amino acids. J lost 4 bases, V lost 1 base, and 5 bases had no gene match. In germline, CDR1 is SGHDT, CDR2 YYEEEE. The DNA for the CDR3 is TGTGCCAGCAGCTTGATGGGGACAGCTTACAATGAGCAGTTCTTC. Protein product: CASSLMGTAYNEQFF.

The chain joins TRBV24-1 to TRBJ2-4; TRBD1 matches 11 bases. The CDR3 sequence is 21 residues long. The V and J ends lost 5 bases and 1 base, in that order; junction bases with no gene match: 18. Per the germline V gene, CDR1 is KGHDR and CDR2 is SFDVKD. CDR3 coding DNA: TGTGCCACCAGTGCCCCATGGAGGGACAGGGGGGTCTTCCTGGCCAAAAACATTCAGTACTTC. Translation: CATSAPWRDRGVFLAKNIQYF.

The chain employs TRBV14 and TRBJ1-1, with a weak D call TRBD1 (6 bases). The CDR3 runs 16 residues. V lost 0 bases and J 5 bases, leaving 16 bases between the germline ends. Germline V gives CDR1 SGHDN, CDR2 FVKESK. CDR3: CASSQDMIQGRTEAFF. In nucleotides, the CDR3 is TGTGCCAGCAGCCAAGATATGATACAGGGTAGGACTGAAGCTTTCTTT.

The chain employs TRBV3-1 (or the pseudogene TRBV3-2) and TRBJ2-1; TRBD2 agrees at 12 bases. CDR3 length: 16 residues. The ends lost 4 bases at V and 5 bases at J; junction bases unmatched: 6. The germline V gene has CDR1 LGHDT and CDR2 YNNKEL (reference sequence). CDR3 loop: CASSPGLAGGNNEQFF. CDR3 in DNA: TGTGCCAGCAGCCCCGGTCTAGCGGGGGGGAACAATGAGCAGTTCTTC.

The chain joins TRBV6-2 or TRBV6-3 to TRBJ2-4, with 10 bases fitting TRBD2. This CDR3 has 18 residues. V gave up 5 bases and J gave up 0 bases; unmatched junction bases: 10. The germline gives CDR1 MNHEY, CDR2 SVGEGT. The CDR3 reads CASSGVIAGGVAKNIQYF. Written as DNA, the CDR3 is TGTGCCAGCAGTGGGGTGATAGCGGGAGGAGTAGCCAAAAACATTCAGTACTTC.

The chain uses TRBV19 and TRBJ1-1; 7 bases fit TRBD1. The CDR3 spans 15 residues. V was clipped by 6 bases and J by 1 base; unmatched bases: 8. Germline loops: CDR1 LNHDA, CDR2 SQIVND (reference sequence). CDR3 sequence: CASRAARQGNTEAFF. CDR3 sequence (DNA): TGTGCCAGTAGGGCTGCGCGACAGGGGAACACTGAAGCTTTCTTT. The full variable domain, in which reference TRBV19 and TRBJ1-1 provide the parts outside the CDR3, is DGGITQSPKYLFRKEGQNVTLSCEQNLNHDAMYWYRQDPGQGLRLIYYSQIVNDFQKGDIAEGYSVSREKKESFPLTVTSAQKNPTAFYLCASRAARQGNTEAFFGQGTRLTVV.

CDR3 sequence (DNA): TGTGCCAGCAGGCGGGGCCCGCAGGAGACCCAGTACTTC. Translating gives CASRRGPQETQYF. V and J are TRBV7-8 and TRBJ2-5; D perhaps matches TRBD2 (6 bases). The CDR3 is made up of 13 amino acids. Looked up from germline, CDR1 is SGHVS and CDR2 is FQNEAQ. Trimming removed 6 bases from V and 5 bases from J, with 13 bases in between. The whole variable domain, remainder taken from reference TRBV7-8 and TRBJ2-5, is GAGVSQSPRYKVAKRGQDVALRCDPISGHVSLFWYQQALGQGPEFLTYFQNEAQLDKSGLPSDRFFAERPEGSVSTLKIQRTQQEDSAVYLCASRRGPQETQYFGPGTRLLVL.

V and J are TRBV13 and TRBJ2-2; D unresolved. Germline V lookup: CDR1 PRHDT, CDR2 FYEKMQ (reference sequence). V gave up 0 bases and J gave up 5 bases, with 13 bases separating them. The CDR3 runs 16 residues. As DNA, the CDR3 is TGTGCCAGCAGCTTAGGTGTCGAAAGACGAACCGGGGAGCTGTTTTTT. This translates into CASSLGVERRTGELFF.

DNA for the CDR3: TGTGCCAGCAGTTTAACCCGGGTTGCCCACTATGGCTACACCTTC. Protein: CASSLTRVAHYGYTF. This sequence joins TRBV27 and TRBJ1-2; D gene ambiguous. The germline V gene has CDR1 MNHEY and CDR2 SMNVEV (reference sequence). This CDR3 comprises 15 residues. Trimming stripped 2 bases from V and 3 bases from J, with 13 bases between.

The chain uses TRBV5-1 and TRBJ1-1, with D unclear. Germline CDR1 is SGHRS and CDR2 is YFSETQ. This CDR3 is built from 14 residues. Trimming left V 1 base short and J 1 base short, with 8 bases between. The CDR3 spells CASSLYSGNTEAFF. The CDR3 DNA is TGCGCCAGCAGCTTGTATTCAGGGAACACTGAAGCTTTCTTT.

V usage is TRBV27 and J usage is TRBJ2-1; 7 positions match TRBD2. J lost 2 bases, V lost 5 bases, and 6 bases had no gene match. This CDR3 comprises 15 residues. Looked up from germline, CDR1 is MNHEY and CDR2 is SMNVEV (reference sequence). The CDR3 loop reads CASSILADTYNEQFF. The CDR3 nucleotides are TGTGCCAGCAGTATCCTAGCGGACACCTACAATGAGCAGTTCTTC.

This clone was seen only once. The V call is TRBV7-2, the J call TRBJ1-2; D unresolved. Trimming removed 2 bases from V and 2 bases from J, with 15 bases in between. The CDR3 sequence is 16 residues long. Germline V gene data show CDR1 as SGHTA and CDR2 as FQGNSA. CDR3 loop: CASSLRPETSNYGYTF. The CDR3 DNA follows: TGTGCCAGCAGCTTAAGACCGGAGACTTCCAACTATGGCTACACCTTC. The full variable domain, with the rest looked up from reference TRBV7-2 and TRBJ1-2, is GAGVSQSPSNKVTEKGKDVELRCDPISGHTALYWYRQSLGQGLEFLIYFQGNSAPDKSGLPSDRFSAERTGGSVSTLTIQRTQQEDSAVYLCASSLRPETSNYGYTFGSGTRLTVV.

This chain uses TRBV15 with TRBJ1-5; D may be TRBD1 (5 bases). The V gene's germline CDR1 is LNHNV and CDR2 YYDKDF (reference sequence). V lost 0 bases, J lost 3 bases, and 9 bases lay in between. CDR3 length: 15 amino acids. CDR3 nucleotide sequence: TGTGCCACCAGCAGAGACCGAGGGGTCAATCAGCCCCAGCATTTT. As protein: CATSRDRGVNQPQHF.

This chain connects TRBV2 to TRBJ1-4; 7 bases agree with TRBD1. The CDR3 is made up of 15 amino acids. Germline loops: CDR1 SNHLY, CDR2 FYNNEI. J lost 7 bases, V lost 6 bases, and 11 bases had no gene match. The CDR3 sequence is CASRLQGTRAEKLFF. In nucleotides, the CDR3 is TGTGCCAGCAGGCTACAGGGGACGAGGGCTGAAAAACTGTTTTTT. Complete variable domain (other parts from reference TRBV2 and TRBJ1-4): EPEVTQTPSHQVTQMGQEVILRCVPISNHLYFYWYRQILGQKVEFLVSFYNNEISEKSEIFDDQFSVERPDGSNFTLKIRSTKLEDSAMYFCASRLQGTRAEKLFFGSGTQLSVL.

This chain joins TRBV6-5 and TRBJ2-7; D possibly corresponds to TRBD2 (6 bases). The CDR3 loop spans 16 amino acids. Germline CDR1 and CDR2: MNHEY and SVGAGI. V lost 4 bases, J lost 2 bases, and 18 bases lay in between. CDR3 sequence (DNA): TGTGCCAGCAGTTTTCTATTTTCGGGGAGGACCTACGAGCAGTACTTC. Translated, it gives CASSFLFSGRTYEQYF.

This clone showed up just once. The chain uses TRBV2 and TRBJ1-5; TRBD1 agrees at 7 bases. CDR1 is SNHLY, CDR2 FYNNEI, per germline. V dropped 6 bases and J dropped 9; count of bases not matched to a gene: 8. The length of the CDR3 is 13 residues. The CDR3 DNA sequence: TGTGCCAGCAGAGGGGGCACCGGTTGGCCCCAGCATTTT. Residues: CASRGGTGWPQHF.

This clone was detected only once. The gene calls are TRBV4-2 and TRBJ1-6; D is unresolved. V lost 1 base and J lost 5, with 12 bases in between. Germline-derived CDR1 and CDR2 are LGHNA and YNFKEQ. This CDR3 has 16 residues. In DNA, the CDR3 is TGTGCCAGCAGCCAAGGAGCCGCAGGTGATAATTCACCCCTCCACTTT. This translates into CASSQGAAGDNSPLHF.

V and J are TRBV24-1 and TRBJ1-2; D remains unclear. Trimming stripped 4 bases from V and 0 bases from J, with 5 bases between. The CDR3 loop spans 13 amino acids. CDR1 is KGHDR and CDR2 is SFDVKD in the germline V gene. The CDR3 protein is CATSEGPNYGYTF. The CDR3 DNA reads as TGTGCCACCAGTGAAGGCCCTAACTATGGCTACACCTTC.

The V and J genes are TRBV3-1 (or the pseudogene TRBV3-2) and TRBJ1-6, with TRBD1 as a possible D gene (5 bases). Germline loops: CDR1 LGHDT, CDR2 YNNKEL (reference sequence). The CDR3 has 15 residues. V lost 0 bases and J 8 bases, leaving 11 bases between the germline ends. The CDR3 bases are TGTGCCAGCAGCCAAGATAGGGGAGGGTATTCACCCCTCCACTTT. Its translation: CASSQDRGGYSPLHF.

The chain links TRBV3-1 (or the pseudogene TRBV3-2) to TRBJ1-4, with D possibly matching TRBD1 (5 bases). V lost 0 bases to trimming and J lost 5 bases, with 13 bases between them. The CDR3 has 16 amino acids. Looked up from germline, CDR1 is LGHDT and CDR2 is YNNKEL (reference sequence). As DNA, the CDR3 is TGTGCCAGCAGCCAAGAATGGGGGGGGAGCAATGAAAAACTGTTTTTT. Translating it yields CASSQEWGGSNEKLFF.